The T cell receptor (beta chain) under discussion was sequenced for a study of T cells in narcolepsy. The wider study: Enrolled donors included narcolepsy type 1 or type 2 patients and healthy controls. Findings and caveats of the study: Reportedly, autoreactive clonotypes were serially detected in patients' blood but not controls'.

Using immunoSEQ multiplex PCR, the repertoire was profiled, and TCRdb retains in-frame clones only, with some absent. The sample shows tens of thousands of clones, about 87% of them seen only once. This clone has just one count. The antigen remains undetermined. This CDR3 contains 16 residues. With V trimmed by 7 bases and J by 0 bases, 10 bases remained unmatched. CDR1 and CDR2 (germline): LNHDA, SQIVND (reference sequence). Sequenced material: CD45RA- memory CD4+ T cells from PBMCs. The rearrangement joins TRBV19 to TRBJ2-3; 7 nucleotides agree with TRBD2. The sequence was collected from a human donor with narcolepsy. The CDR3 coding sequence is TGTGCCAGTAAACTTCGAGCGGGGAGTAGCACAGATACGCAGTATTTT. Amino acid sequence: CASKLRAGSSTDTQYF.